The present T cell receptor (beta chain) was sequenced within a study of T cell responses to AZD1222 COVID-19 vaccine (dated by TCRdb to about 2021). Regarding the complete study: A total of approximately 240 trial participants underwent TCR sequencing, of whom 200 to 220 had received two doses of AZD1222 and around 26 had received two doses of the MenACWY control vaccine. Enrollment into the trials was organized by age into subgroups of 18-55, 56-69 and 70-plus years, and those subgroups contained about 150, 27 and 61 TCR-sequenced participants, respectively. Study-wide conclusions, independent of this receptor: Epitopes outside the regions mutated in the B.1.351 and B.1.1.7 variants were reportedly recognized by nearly half of the unique spike-specific TCRs. Spike-specific TCR breadth and depth rose significantly after two AZD1222 doses compared with day 0 and with MenACWY recipients. CD4 TCRs associated with the vaccine covered the entire spike protein, and the dominant responses were in regions 160-218 and 743-854. Participants were mostly white British, with more females than males. The authors suggested clonal diversity may have been underestimated. Conclusions about previously exposed vaccinees are limited because only a handful of AZD1222 recipients were SARS-CoV-2 seropositive at baseline. The 56-69-year group was small, and its depth increase did not reach significance, likely because of low power. No day 14 peak-response samples were available, so repertoires were characterized only after the peak T cell response.

About this clone: It lacks a known antigen. Nothing much larger sits one base from this clone, and base qualities are not available. Other nucleotide sequences from this sample produce the same CDR3.

The CDR3 regions of human TCRbeta chains were analyzed by immunosequencing. For the original study's pipeline: Repertoire TCRs were checked for matches against a reference library of SARS-CoV-2-specific TCRs that had been generated using the MIRA antigen-specificity platform. Breadth was defined as the fraction of unique TCRs that were SARS-CoV-2-associated, and depth was defined as the fraction of total T cells that were SARS-CoV-2-associated. Using the MIRA data, every spike-specific TCR was mapped to the spike region that the TCR reacted to and assigned to either a CD4 or a CD8 class. Log10-transformed breadth and depth values were compared by one-way ANOVA with Sidak's multiple comparisons tests. In TCRdb, the immuneACCESS table is reduced to in-frame sequences with V and J assigned. These tables do not hold every clone; where another copy was compared, an unresolved V gene accounts for under half, and the others remain unexplained. The DNA gave D and trimming, while V, J and clone size come from that table. The sample table shows roughly 140,000 clones, and around nine tenths are seen once. The top ten constitute about 3.4% of the sample.

The time point label of this sample denotes: about 28 days (+/-7) after the second vaccine dose. Because spike-specific TCR depth and breadth did not differ between the two schedules, AZD1222 recipients who got a second dose at roughly 4 weeks were pooled with those who got a second dose at roughly 12 weeks. Vaccinee samples were obtained from the UK trials COV001 and COV002, which included a single-blind randomized controlled phase 2/3 trial of AZD1222 (ChAdOx1 nCoV-19) in healthy adults. For TCRbeta chain sequencing, PBMC samples were collected from trial participants at day 0 and at day 28 after the second dose. The germline V gene specifies SNHLY as CDR1 and FYNNEI as CDR2. From cysteine to phenylalanine, the CDR3 is 13 amino acids long. Of all the DNA, just the CDR3 is kept, 39 bases in frame from base 1. Relative to germline, V is 6 bases shorter and J is 3 bases shorter, with 12 bases between their ends.

The starting material was peripheral blood, obtained 28 days after the second AZD1222 dose. The TCR was taken from an adult who received the AZD1222 COVID-19 vaccine. In this chain, TRBV2 is recombined with TRBJ2-7; the D gene cannot be named for sure. The CDR3 region reads CASRRDLDYEQYF. The base sequence is TGTGCCAGCAGGCGAGACTTGGACTACGAGCAGTACTTC.